Below, 4 T cell receptor beta chains from the same sample are listed, as sequenced in a study of identical twins. One entry per CDR3 protein results from TCRdb running MiXCR on the 5' RACE reads. Among roughly 250,000 distinct CDR3 sequences listed, over 13% were seen once. Material for sequencing was memory (CD45RO+) T cells sorted from blood. These receptors were collected from a woman younger than 35 in good health.

This clonotype has more than one count but fewer than ten. The rearrangement uses TRBV7-2 and TRBJ2-7, with TRBD1 matching 7 bases. J gave up 2 bases and V 5 bases, and 3 bases lay outside the gene matches. The CDR3 extends over 13 amino acids. Germline lookup yields CDR1 SGHTA and CDR2 FQGNSA. The CDR3 DNA is TGTGCCAGCAGCCCCCAGGGGGCCTACGAGCAGTACTTC. It is translated as CASSPQGAYEQYF.

Regarding this clonotype: This clone may be a read error of a much larger clone one base away. J is TRBJ2-7 and V is TRBV10-3; 11 bases agree with TRBD1. J was trimmed by 3 bases and V by 5 bases; bases with no gene match: 3. Per germline, CDR1 ENHRY and CDR2 SYGVKD. The CDR3 consists of 14 residues. As DNA, the CDR3 is TGTGCCATCAGTACCGGGACAGGGGGCTACGAGCAGTACTTC. Encoded protein: CAISTGTGGYEQYF.

This clonotype was seen only a few times. V and J are TRBV7-9 and TRBJ2-3; no reliable D call. Deletions cut 2 bases from V and 4 bases from J, with 10 bases between. Per the germline V gene, CDR1 is SEHNR and CDR2 is FQNEAQ (reference sequence). CDR3 size: 14 residues. The CDR3 sequence: CASSLMVASDTQYF. In DNA, the CDR3 is TGTGCCAGCAGCTTAATGGTAGCCTCAGATACGCAGTATTTT.

This chain joins TRBV15 and TRBJ2-7, with 7 bases fitting TRBD2. This CDR3 has 14 residues. Germline assignment: CDR1 LNHNV and CDR2 YYDKDF (reference sequence). V shed 6 bases, J shed 5 bases, and the junction held 10 bases outside the gene matches. The CDR3 loop is CATSLAVGLNEQYF. CDR3 in DNA: TGTGCCACCAGTCTAGCGGTGGGTCTCAACGAGCAGTACTTC.